This T cell receptor beta chain derives from a study of blood T cells in healthy people across ages (dated by TCRdb to about 2015). Regarding the complete study: In model experiments, roughly one uniquely barcoded TCR beta cDNA molecule per two T cells was captured by template switching. Four age groups were formed from the donors: young (average about 17 years), middle-aged (approximately 42), aged (62) and long-lived (82). To avoid experimental bias, donors of different ages were distributed randomly across sequencing lanes. Age-related changes in TCR beta repertoire diversity were measured in the study by deep sequencing normalized with unique cDNA molecular identifiers. For two donors (one aged 18 to 30 and one aged 80 or older), the study analyzed two additional independent replicas of 1 million unique cDNA reads from the same blood draw.

This clonotype has a handful of counts. Its binding antigen is unknown. The sample holds no much larger clone one base away, and base qualities are not on file. The roughly 39 donors, aged about 6 to 100 years, were systemically healthy Caucasian individuals from Russia. Each donor gave roughly 11 milliliters of peripheral blood, drawn into EDTA-treated Vacutainer tubes. Ficoll-Paque density-gradient centrifugation was used to isolate PBMCs, with at least 6.5 million obtained per sample. Total RNA was extracted from PBMCs with Trizol reagent, with at least 5.5 micrograms obtained per sample. The percentages of naive CD45RAhigh/CD27high T cells were determined by flow cytometry on a PBMC aliquot from every donor. What the authors observed across the whole study: There was a strong correlation between observed TCR beta diversity and the percentage of naive T cells measured by flow cytometry. Because the CMV infection status of the donors was unknown, age-related changes in expanded clonotypes may potentially have been confounded. Conclusive comparison of naive and antigen-experienced compartments was prevented by the profiling of bulk unsorted PBMCs. As age increased, observed TCR beta diversity per million T cells dropped in a roughly linear way, and a significant reduction was already evident by age about 36. Estimates of total diversity from one million sequenced T cells were regarded as lower bounds and underestimates. Compared with the aged group, the long-lived group had more naive CD4+ T cells, fewer expanded clones and increased TCR diversity, a pattern suggesting age selection.

The library was built by means of 5' RACE. The sequencer listed for this sample is Illumina HiSeq 2500. The second PCR ran for about 7 to 11 cycles and used a J-beta primer mix along with a sample-barcoded 5' primer. A unique molecular identifier was introduced onto each TCR beta cDNA molecule by a template-switch 5' adaptor carrying 12 random nucleotides. Each sample yielded at least 2.5 million CDR3-containing paired-end reads. All of the RNA was converted into first-strand cDNA using the Mint cDNA synthesis kit, with a TRBC-specific oligonucleotide serving as the primer. After uracil-DNA glycosylase treatment, a first 18-cycle PCR used universal primers M1SS and BC2_uni_R on all cDNA. The study's processing was this. Each sample was normalized by randomly selecting 1 million high-quality reads, each carrying a distinct molecular identifier. Instead of being binned into consensus sequences, reads with shared molecular identifiers were discarded. MiTCR, with a Q25 quality threshold and the strictest error-elimination algorithm, was used for CDR3 identification, clonotype clustering and error correction. A nonparametric unseen species model with Euler transformation was used to estimate lower-bound total TCR beta diversity. TCRdb handled the public reads itself, with Q25 trimming in fastp and clone calling in MiXCR, and kept productive beta chains. Each record represents a unique CDR3 protein, reported with the most common genes and DNA among its rows. Here the V and J calls rest on TCRdb's processing, not on the authors' analysis. The sample yields approximately 880,000 distinct CDR3 sequences; about 44% were counted once. The top ten hold about an eighth of the sample.

Sequencing used blood. This clonotype was sampled from a man aged 25 to 40 in good health.

The DNA sequence is given as TGTGCCAGCAGTTTCGACAGGGTGTATCAAGAGACCCAGTACTTC. Its amino acids are CASSFDRVYQETQYF. The sequence joins TRBV7-9 to TRBJ2-5, with 7 bases in between that match TRBD1. The CDR3 contains 15 residues, cysteine and phenylalanine counted. Kept here is only the CDR3 DNA, which spans 45 bases and is read in frame from base 1. Ends trimmed: V by 6 bases, J by 2 bases; bases unmatched to a gene: 9. In the germline V gene (reference sequence), CDR1 corresponds to SEHNR and CDR2 to FQNEAQ.